This T cell receptor beta chain comes out of a study of T cell responses to AZD1222 COVID-19 vaccine (dated by TCRdb to 2020 to 2023). Broadly, across the study: AZD1222 recipients whose second dose came at about 4 weeks and those whose second dose came at about 12 weeks were combined into one group, since spike-specific TCR depth and breadth did not differ between the two schedules. TCR sequencing was performed for more than 230 trial participants, of whom around 200 were given two doses of AZD1222 and around 25 were given two doses of MenACWY control vaccine. Trial participants were enrolled into age subgroups of 18-55, 56-69 and 70-plus years, which contained about 150, 28 and 57 TCR-sequenced participants, respectively.

This clone was seen only once. It lacks a known antigen. There are no base qualities to consult, and no much larger clone falls within one base. The time point label here, explained by the study, means: baseline before first vaccination. The vaccinee samples were drawn from two UK trials, COV001 and COV002, one of which was a single-blind randomized controlled phase 2/3 trial testing AZD1222 (ChAdOx1 nCoV-19) in healthy adults. For TCRbeta chain sequencing, PBMC samples from trial participants were taken at day 0 and at day 28 after the second dose. The CDR3 regions of human TCRbeta chains were analyzed by immunosequencing. The authors' analysis ran thus. TCRs in the repertoires were compared against a reference library of SARS-CoV-2-specific TCRs that had been generated with the MIRA antigen-specificity platform. Breadth was defined as the fraction of unique TCRs that were SARS-CoV-2-associated. Depth was defined as the fraction of total T cells that were SARS-CoV-2-associated. Using the MIRA data, every spike-specific TCR was mapped to the spike region that the TCR reacted to and assigned to either a CD4 or a CD8 class. Log10-transformed breadth and depth values were compared by one-way ANOVA with Sidak's multiple comparisons tests. TCRdb retrieved this table from immuneACCESS and kept in-frame rearrangements only. Not all clones are present; in checked studies, unresolved V genes account for under half, and no reason is known for the remainder. The V and J calls and the clone size are those of that table, but D and trimming were determined from the DNA. The sample contains 98,000 or so clones, over 90% of them found a single time. Jointly, the top ten make up about 5% of the sample.

What the study reported, not specific to this receptor: Because no day 14 peak-response samples were available, repertoires were characterized only after the peak T cell response. A significant rise in spike-specific TCR breadth and depth was observed after two AZD1222 doses relative to day 0 and relative to MenACWY recipients. Participants were mostly white British, with more females than males. The authors suggested clonal diversity may have been underestimated. In the small 56-69-year group, the increase in depth fell short of significance, most likely because of low power. Reportedly, close to half of the unique spike-specific TCRs recognized epitopes lying outside the regions that are mutated in the B.1.351 and B.1.1.7 variants. Conclusions about previously exposed vaccinees were limited because only five to seven AZD1222 recipients were SARS-CoV-2 seropositive at baseline. The whole spike protein was spanned by vaccine-associated CD4 TCRs, and dominant responses were seen in regions 160-218 and 743-854.

Counted from cysteine to phenylalanine, this CDR3 has 13 amino acids. The sequence is cut down to CDR3 DNA, 39 bases in frame from base 1. The CDR1 and CDR2 encoded by the germline V gene (reference sequence) are SGHNT and YYREEE. The trim is 0 bases for V and 8 bases for J, with a gap of 9 bases between the germline ends. The sequence links TRBV5-4 to TRBJ2-1; there is no confident call for the D gene. This specimen was peripheral blood, taken on day 0 of AZD1222 vaccination. The receptor comes from an adult in good health. The sequenced DNA is TGTGCCAGCAGCTTGGCTAGACGCGATGAGCAGTTCTTC. Its protein product is CASSLARRDEQFF.